The 25 T cell receptor beta chains listed next were all sequenced from one sample in a study of Ad26.COV2.S vaccination and SARS-CoV-2 variants. The repertoire was sequenced with immunoSEQ multiplex PCR; TCRdb's copy has only in-frame clones and lacks some. The sample carries over 300,000 clones, approximately 83% recorded once. Treatment given: around 19 received Ad26.COV2.S at low or high dose, single or two shots; about five received placebo; per-sample allocation not given. All samples were drawn on day 63, counting from the first vaccine or placebo injection. The sequences come from peripheral blood, collected in a trial of Ad26.COV2.S vaccine versus placebo. These receptors all stem from a person between 18 and 65 years old who received the Ad26.COV2.S COVID-19 vaccine or a placebo.

A single count supports this clone. The J gene is TRBJ2-7, the V gene TRBV5-6; D is uncertain. The CDR3 runs 15 residues. The germline gives CDR1 SGHDT, CDR2 YYEEEE. The V and J ends lost 4 bases and 3 bases respectively, with 17 bases between them. The CDR3: CASSAAPDPVYEQYF. The CDR3 nucleotides are TGTGCCAGCAGCGCCGCCCCGGACCCAGTCTACGAGCAGTACTTC.

The chain couples TRBV6-2 or TRBV6-3 to TRBJ2-7; TRBD1 agrees at 8 bases. V trimming: 0 bases; J trimming: 0 bases; junction bases outside the gene matches: 7. CDR3 size: 17 residues. CDR1 is MNHEY, CDR2 SVGEGT, per germline. CDR3 region: CASSYSTWTGSSYEQYF. The CDR3 nucleotides read TGTGCCAGCAGTTACTCCACGTGGACAGGGAGCTCCTACGAGCAGTACTTC.

The V and J genes are TRBV7-2 and TRBJ2-7; D might be TRBD2 (6 bases). V was trimmed by 3 bases and J by 1 base, leaving 13 bases between them. Per germline, CDR1 SGHTA and CDR2 FQGNSA. CDR3 length equals 15 residues. The CDR3: CASSFSVEGSYEQYF. In nucleotides, the CDR3 is TGTGCCAGCAGCTTTTCGGTGGAGGGGTCCTACGAGCAGTACTTC.

DNA of the CDR3: TGTGCCAGCAGCCAAGTACTCACAGATACGCAGTATTTT. This codes for CASSQVLTDTQYF. The chain is built from TRBV3-1 (or the pseudogene TRBV3-2) and TRBJ2-3; D not resolved. V was trimmed by 1 base and J by 2 bases, leaving 4 bases between them. The CDR3 covers 13 residues. The V gene's germline CDR1 is LGHDT and CDR2 YNNKEL (reference sequence).

The V and J genes are TRBV19 and TRBJ1-2, with D perhaps TRBD1 (6 bases). V lost 8 bases to trimming and J lost 8 bases, with 9 bases between them. CDR1 and CDR2 from the germline V gene are LNHDA and SQIVND (reference sequence). The length of the CDR3 is 10 residues. CDR3 in DNA: TGTGCCAGTGGGACACTAGGCTACACCTTC. It translates to CASGTLGYTF.

This sequence joins TRBV18 and TRBJ1-3; weak D call: TRBD1 (6 bases). V lost 2 bases, J lost 4 bases, and 15 bases lay in between. The CDR3 is made up of 16 amino acids. Germline V gene sequence: CDR1 KGHSH, CDR2 LQKENI. CDR3 sequence: CASSPWPGARGNTIYF. The CDR3 bases are TGTGCCAGCTCACCATGGCCAGGGGCACGGGGAAACACCATATATTTT.

This chain joins TRBV10-3 and TRBJ1-2, with a possible D match to TRBD1 (5 bases). Germline CDR1 is ENHRY and CDR2 is SYGVKD. The CDR3 is made up of 15 amino acids. The V and J ends lost 3 bases and 4 bases respectively, with 15 bases between them. The DNA for the CDR3 is TGTGCCATCAGTGACCCCCGGGACGGCACCTATGGCTACACCTTC. Encoded protein: CAISDPRDGTYGYTF.

Of note for this clone: This sample includes further DNA sequences coding for the same CDR3. V is TRBV7-3 and J is TRBJ2-5, with D hard to call. CDR1 is SGHTA, CDR2 FQGTGA, per germline. V was cut by 5 bases and J by 5 bases, with 12 bases left in between. This CDR3 spans 13 amino acids. The CDR3 loop is CASSPTSLETQYF. The CDR3 DNA sequence: TGTGCCAGCAGCCCCACCTCCCTGGAGACCCAGTACTTC.

A few counts support this clone. The chain has TRBV10-1 and TRBJ2-3; TRBD2 matches 10 bases. This CDR3 is built from 18 residues. Germline CDR1 WNHNN, CDR2 SYGVQD (reference sequence). V trimming: 1 base; J trimming: 2 bases; junction bases outside the gene matches: 9. The CDR3 sequence is CASSEFPDSGRTTDTQYF. For the CDR3, the DNA is TGCGCCAGCAGTGAGTTTCCCGATAGCGGGAGGACCACAGATACGCAGTATTTT.

This clone came up a few times. The chain uses TRBV11-3 and TRBJ1-2, with D possibly being TRBD1 (5 bases). V lost 0 bases and J 7 bases, leaving 9 bases between the germline ends. The CDR3 covers 13 residues. Germline CDR1 reads SGHNT; CDR2 reads YENEEA. CDR3 DNA: TGTGCCAGCAGCTTAGAAGGGGCGGCTGGCTACACCTTC. Residues: CASSLEGAAGYTF.

This clone was detected only once. The chain combines TRBV5-4 with TRBJ1-4; no reliable D call. V lost 0 bases, J lost 7 bases, and 10 bases lay in between. The CDR3 loop spans 14 amino acids. Germline V gene sequence: CDR1 SGHNT, CDR2 YYREEE (reference sequence). The CDR3 DNA follows: TGTGCCAGCAGCTTGGATTCGGGGAGTGAAAAACTGTTTTTT. This gives the protein CASSLDSGSEKLFF.

The chain joins TRBV6-5 to TRBJ2-1, with D possibly matching TRBD1 (5 bases). V was trimmed by 0 bases and J by 7 bases, leaving 10 bases between them. Germline-derived CDR1 and CDR2 are MNHEY and SVGAGI. This CDR3 region has 14 residues. CDR3 sequence reads: CASSYSRPGNEQFF. CDR3 sequence (DNA): TGTGCCAGCAGTTACTCGCGACCAGGGAATGAGCAGTTCTTC.

This chain links TRBV18 with TRBJ1-1, with D perhaps TRBD1 (5 bases). The CDR3 consists of 16 residues. Trimming removed 0 bases at V and 5 bases at J, with 16 bases between. CDR1 is KGHSH, CDR2 LQKENI, per germline. The CDR3 DNA follows: TGTGCCAGCTCACCACCCGGTCTTACCGGGGGGACTGAAGCTTTCTTT. Translated, it gives CASSPPGLTGGTEAFF.

The rearrangement links TRBV5-1 to TRBJ2-7; D is unresolved. This CDR3 spans 11 amino acids. The germline CDR1 and CDR2 sequences are SGHRS and YFSETQ. V dropped 0 bases and J dropped 8 bases, with 6 bases sitting between them. CDR3 bases: TGCGCCAGCAGCTTGGAAGGACAGCAGTACTTC. Protein sequence: CASSLEGQQYF.

The J gene is TRBJ2-5, the V gene TRBV3-1 (or the pseudogene TRBV3-2), with TRBD1 identical over 9 bases. Germline trimming cut 4 bases from V and 4 bases from J; bases unmatched to any gene: 10. Germline V gene lookup returns CDR1 LGHDT and CDR2 YNNKEL (reference sequence). The CDR3 is 16 amino acids. This CDR3 reads CASSPGDREVGETQYF. CDR3 sequence (DNA): TGTGCCAGCAGCCCAGGGGACAGGGAAGTTGGAGAGACCCAGTACTTC.

The V call is TRBV18, the J call TRBJ2-1, with 8 bases matching TRBD2. CDR1 and CDR2 from the germline V gene are KGHSH and LQKENI. The CDR3 has 13 amino acids. Trimming removed 10 bases from V and 6 bases from J; junction bases left unmatched: 8. CDR3 nucleotide sequence: TGTGCCACCTCCAGCGGGACTAGCAATGAGCAGTTCTTC. This gives the protein CATSSGTSNEQFF. The variable domain in full, completed from reference TRBV18 and TRBJ2-1, reads NAGVMQNPRHLVRRRGQEARLRCSPMKGHSHVYWYRQLPEEGLKFMVYLQKENIIDESGMPKERFSAEFPKEGPSILRIQQVVRGDSAAYFCATSSGTSNEQFFGPGTRLTVL.

The CDR3 spells CSARVGTEAFF. CDR3 DNA sequence: TGCAGTGCTAGAGTTGGCACTGAAGCTTTCTTT. V usage is TRBV20-1 and J usage is TRBJ1-1, with D hard to call. This CDR3 is 11 amino acids long. Trimming left V 1 base short and J 4 bases short, with 4 bases between. Germline-derived CDR1 and CDR2 are DFQATT and SNEGSKA (reference sequence).

The chain couples TRBV9 to TRBJ2-7; 8 nucleotides line up with TRBD1. Trimming removed 3 bases from V and 2 bases from J; junction bases left unmatched: 4. CDR1 and CDR2 from the germline V gene are SGDLS and YYNGEE. The CDR3 contains 14 residues. The CDR3 spells CASSGQGAPYEQYF. The CDR3 DNA sequence: TGTGCCAGCAGCGGGCAGGGGGCCCCCTACGAGCAGTACTTC.

This CDR3 reads CASSWAGANTGELFF. Written as DNA, the CDR3 is TGCGCCAGCAGCTGGGCTGGAGCGAACACCGGGGAGCTGTTTTTT. V usage is TRBV5-1 and J usage is TRBJ2-2; no clear D gene. V gave up 3 bases and J gave up 0 bases, with 9 bases separating them. There are 15 residues in the CDR3. Germline CDR1 reads SGHRS; CDR2 reads YFSETQ.

This clone was seen only once. The rearrangement links TRBV4-1 to TRBJ1-2; the D is unclear. CDR3 length equals 14 residues. Germline V CDR1 and CDR2: MGHRA, YSYEKL. Trimming removed 0 bases from V and 0 bases from J, with 5 bases in between. The CDR3 region has the DNA TGCGCCAGCAGCCAAGATCCGGCTAACTATGGCTACACCTTC. Its protein product is CASSQDPANYGYTF.

This clone was seen a handful of times. The chain joins TRBV7-9 to TRBJ1-5, with TRBD1 identical over 8 bases. This CDR3 is built from 17 residues. Germline V gene sequence: CDR1 SEHNR, CDR2 FQNEAQ (reference sequence). V shed 1 base, J shed 5 bases, and the junction held 10 bases outside the gene matches. The CDR3 nucleotides read TGTGCCAGCAGCTTAGAGGGGCACAGGGGGGCGGATCAGCCCCAGCATTTT. This encodes CASSLEGHRGADQPQHF.

This clone came up once. V gene TRBV6-5 combines with J gene TRBJ2-7; 8 bases align to TRBD2. Losses at the gene ends were 7 bases for V and 1 base for J; bases not matched to a gene: 6. The CDR3 is 14 amino acids. CDR1 is MNHEY and CDR2 is SVGAGI in the germline V gene. The CDR3 region is CASKAPSGSYEQYF. As DNA, the CDR3 is TGTGCCAGCAAAGCACCTAGCGGGTCCTACGAGCAGTACTTC.

J is TRBJ2-5 and V is TRBV2; TRBD2 aligns across 9 bases. This CDR3 is 14 amino acids long. CDR1 is SNHLY, CDR2 FYNNEI, per germline. V lost 5 bases, J lost 4 bases, and 5 bases stayed unmatched. DNA for the CDR3: TGTGCCAGCAGTCCGGGACTAGCTGCAGAGACCCAGTACTTC. Its translation: CASSPGLAAETQYF.

The chain is built from TRBV7-8 and TRBJ2-3; D gene uncertain. Between the trimmed V and J ends, which lost 2 bases and 1 base, there was a span of 13 bases. This CDR3 contains 16 residues. Germline CDR1 SGHVS, CDR2 FQNEAQ. This chain's CDR3 is CASSLRRSRRTDTQYF. In nucleotides, the CDR3 is TGTGCCAGCAGCTTACGAAGGTCAAGACGCACAGATACGCAGTATTTT.

The chain employs TRBV11-2 and TRBJ2-7, with D possibly being TRBD1 or TRBD2 (5 bases each). Germline CDR1 and CDR2: SGHAT and FQNNGV. CDR3 length equals 17 residues. Between the trimmed V and J ends, which lost 5 bases and 3 bases, there was a span of 23 bases. The CDR3 DNA follows: TGTGCCAGCAGCCGTAGGGCCTTGGGACGTCAGAGCTACGAGCAGTACTTC. Translated: CASSRRALGRQSYEQYF. Full variable domain (outside the CDR3, taken from reference TRBV11-2 and TRBJ2-7): EAGVAQSPRYKIIEKRQSVAFWCNPISGHATLYWYQQILGQGPKLLIQFQNNGVVDDSQLPKDRFSAERLKGVDSTLKIQPAKLEDSAVYLCASSRRALGRQSYEQYFGPGTRLTVT.